The 25 T cell receptor beta chains below come from one sample, sequenced in a study of TIL therapy for anti-PD-1-resistant metastatic lung cancer (dated by TCRdb to the early 2020s). Per the publication, the time point label means: pre-treatment sample, taken before nivolumab and TIL therapy. Using bias-controlled multiplex PCR with the immunoSEQ v3 hsTCRB kit, the TCR beta CDR3 regions were amplified from genomic DNA. TCRdb retrieved this table from immuneACCESS and kept in-frame rearrangements only. Not all clones are present; in checked studies, unresolved V genes account for under half, and no reason is known for the remainder. The sample has about 21,000 clones on record, about 71% of them singletons. The top ten clonotypes cover about 2% of the sample. This sample comprised blood, obtained at baseline. The source of these receptors is a person between 25 and 79 years old with non-small cell lung cancer.

This chain links TRBV5-6 with TRBJ2-5; D tentatively fits TRBD1 or TRBD2 (5 bases each). V shed 2 bases and J shed 2 bases, with 10 bases lying between them. The germline gives CDR1 SGHDT, CDR2 YYEEEE. The CDR3 covers 14 residues. CDR3 residues: CASSFGDVQETQYF. The CDR3 DNA sequence: TGTGCCAGCAGCTTCGGGGACGTACAAGAGACCCAGTACTTC.

This clone turned up a few times. The rearrangement uses TRBV19 and TRBJ2-5, with a tentative D call TRBD1 (6 bases). This CDR3 has 13 residues. The V gene lost 0 bases and the J gene lost 4 bases, with 6 bases spanning the gap. The germline gives CDR1 LNHDA, CDR2 SQIVND (reference sequence). CDR3 sequence: CASSIDRGETQYF. For the CDR3, the DNA is TGTGCCAGTAGTATAGACAGGGGAGAGACCCAGTACTTC.

V usage is TRBV21-1 and J usage is TRBJ1-6. TRBV21-1 is an annotated pseudogene. The CDR3 runs 18 residues. The CDR3, as DNA: TGTGCCAGCAGCAATCGGTCCCTCCCGAACCCCTATAATTCACCCCTCCACTTT. Amino acid sequence: CASSNRSLPNPYNSPLHF.

There are a few counts of this clone. This rearrangement joins TRBV5-1 to TRBJ1-1; the match to TRBD1 covers 8 bases. The CDR3 extends over 14 amino acids. The V gene end was trimmed by 0 bases and the J gene end by 5 bases; junction bases not matched to a gene: 3. CDR1 is SGHRS and CDR2 is YFSETQ in the germline V gene. CDR3 sequence: CASSLEWTGTEAFF. CDR3 bases: TGCGCCAGCAGCTTGGAATGGACAGGGACTGAAGCTTTCTTT.

The chain links TRBV5-1 to TRBJ1-2, with no clear D. The CDR3 extends over 15 amino acids. The germline gives CDR1 SGHRS, CDR2 YFSETQ. Trimming removed 2 bases from V and 1 base from J, with 12 bases in between. CDR3 bases: TGCGCCAGCAGCTTAATACCCAATAATAACTATGGCTACACCTTC. Its protein product is CASSLIPNNNYGYTF.

The chain carries TRBV5-1 and TRBJ1-1, with unresolved D. The length of the CDR3 is 14 residues. The V end lost 4 bases, the J end lost 1 base, and 11 bases lay between the germline ends. CDR1 and CDR2 from the germline V gene are SGHRS and YFSETQ. DNA of the CDR3: TGCGCCAGCAGCCGTCTGACTGAGAACACTGAAGCTTTCTTT. It translates to CASSRLTENTEAFF.

CDR3 DNA: TGTGCCAGCAGCAAAGGGAGCACTCAAAATCAGCCCCAGCATTTT. Amino acid sequence: CASSKGSTQNQPQHF. The chain carries TRBV21-1 and TRBJ1-5. TRBV21-1 counts as a pseudogene. The CDR3 covers 15 residues.

The chain couples TRBV20-1 to TRBJ1-3; D gene uncertain. V lost 3 bases and J 2 bases, leaving 2 bases between the germline ends. The CDR3 runs 11 residues. Per germline, CDR1 DFQATT and CDR2 SNEGSKA (reference sequence). This chain's CDR3 is CSARTGNTIYF. The CDR3 DNA reads TGCAGTGCTAGGACTGGAAACACCATATATTTT.

The chain employs TRBV3-1 (or the pseudogene TRBV3-2) and TRBJ1-5; 7 bases match TRBD1. Germline V gene data show CDR1 as LGHDT and CDR2 as YNNKEL (reference sequence). Germline trimming cut 5 bases from V and 2 bases from J; bases unmatched to any gene: 18. The CDR3 runs to 19 residues. CDR3 DNA sequence: TGTGCCAGCAGCTCGACATCGGGACAGCCCCTCGGCGGCAATCAGCCCCAGCATTTT. Translated: CASSSTSGQPLGGNQPQHF.

This chain joins TRBV2 and TRBJ1-4, with TRBD1 matching 7 bases. V lost 7 bases, J lost 8 bases, and 13 bases stayed unmatched. The CDR3 has 15 amino acids. Germline loops: CDR1 SNHLY, CDR2 FYNNEI. In DNA form, the CDR3 reads TGTGCCAGCACCCCGTCATCAGGGGGGGGAGAAAAACTGTTTTTT. Translating it yields CASTPSSGGGEKLFF.

The rearrangement uses TRBV7-3 and TRBJ2-7, with 13 bases fitting TRBD2. Germline CDR1 and CDR2: SGHTA and FQGTGA. This CDR3 contains 18 residues. V trimming: 5 bases; J trimming: 2 bases; junction bases outside the gene matches: 12. The chain's CDR3 is CASSPRTSGGLTPYEQYV. CDR3 DNA: TGTGCCAGCAGCCCAAGGACTAGCGGGGGCCTTACTCCCTACGAGCAGTACGTC.

This clone was detected only a few times. The rearrangement joins TRBV27 to TRBJ2-2, with unresolved D. CDR3 length equals 14 residues. The V end lost 1 base, the J end lost 1 base, and 4 bases lay between the germline ends. Germline V lookup: CDR1 MNHEY, CDR2 SMNVEV (reference sequence). In DNA, the CDR3 is TGTGCCAGCAGTTTATTATGGAACACCGGGGAGCTGTTTTTT. It translates to CASSLLWNTGELFF.

The chain combines TRBV10-3 with TRBJ1-2, with D possibly TRBD1 on 5 matching bases. This CDR3 region has 14 residues. Trimming took 2 bases from V and 3 from J, leaving 10 bases between them. Germline V gene sequence: CDR1 ENHRY, CDR2 SYGVKD. CDR3 sequence: CAISEARGDYGYTF. As DNA, the CDR3 is TGTGCCATCAGTGAGGCTAGGGGCGACTATGGCTACACCTTC.

The gene calls are TRBV9 and TRBJ1-1, with a tentative D call TRBD1 (6 bases). The V end was cut by 4 bases, the J end by 1 base, with 20 bases between. Germline V gives CDR1 SGDLS, CDR2 YYNGEE. The CDR3 runs to 17 residues. The CDR3 DNA follows: TGTGCCAGCAGCCCTCGGGGGGACACATTAGGGAACACTGAAGCTTTCTTT. Its translation: CASSPRGDTLGNTEAFF.

This clone was seen only once. The CDR3 region has the DNA TGTGCCATCACTGCAGGAATGAACACTGAAGCTTTCTTT. It yields the protein CAITAGMNTEAFF. The chain links TRBV10-3 to TRBJ1-1; D is uncertain. CDR1 is ENHRY and CDR2 is SYGVKD in the germline V gene. V was clipped by 7 bases and J by 0 bases, with 9 bases between them. CDR3 length equals 13 residues.

The chain links TRBV12-3 or TRBV12-4 to TRBJ2-2; D remains ambiguous. This CDR3 is 12 amino acids long. Trimming removed 6 bases from V and 2 bases from J, with 4 bases in between. The CDR3 sequence: CASRINTGELFF. The CDR3 nucleotides are TGTGCCAGCAGAATAAACACCGGGGAGCTGTTTTTT.

This chain joins TRBV7-9 and TRBJ2-7; no clear D. V was trimmed by 5 bases and J by 4 bases, leaving 15 bases between them. There are 14 residues in the CDR3. Per the germline V gene, CDR1 is SEHNR and CDR2 is FQNEAQ (reference sequence). CDR3 nucleotide sequence: TGTGCCAGCAGCGAAGCAGTCACAGATTACGAGCAGTACTTC. Its protein is CASSEAVTDYEQYF.

This clone was found a few times. The chain has TRBV2 and TRBJ1-1, with TRBD1 matching over 7 bases. This CDR3 is 14 amino acids long. From germline, CDR1 is SNHLY and CDR2 FYNNEI. V shed 5 bases and J 3 bases; nucleotides not matched to a gene: 6. As DNA, the CDR3 is TGTGCCAGCAGTTTTACTGACAGGGACACTGAAGCTTTCTTT. It translates to CASSFTDRDTEAFF. Looking up the rest from reference TRBV2 and TRBJ1-1 gives the full variable domain: EPEVTQTPSHQVTQMGQEVILRCVPISNHLYFYWYRQILGQKVEFLVSFYNNEISEKSEIFDDQFSVERPDGSNFTLKIRSTKLEDSAMYFCASSFTDRDTEAFFGQGTRLTVV.

This clone was seen a few times. The V gene is TRBV9, the J gene TRBJ2-2; perhaps TRBD1 as D (6 bases). The CDR3 runs 16 residues. V was trimmed by 0 bases and J by 3 bases, leaving 12 bases between them. CDR1 and CDR2 (germline): SGDLS, YYNGEE. The CDR3 region is CASSVAGDDYTGELFF. The CDR3 DNA reads TGTGCCAGCAGCGTAGCAGGGGACGACTACACCGGGGAGCTGTTTTTT.

The gene calls are TRBV5-1 and TRBJ2-1; D gene uncertain. CDR3 length: 15 amino acids. The germline V and J ends were trimmed by 4 bases and 0 bases, with 11 bases remaining between them. The germline V gene encodes CDR1 SGHRS and CDR2 YFSETQ. The CDR3 bases are TGCGCCAGCAGCCAGGACCCGAGCTCCTACAATGAGCAGTTCTTC. Its translation: CASSQDPSSYNEQFF.

The chain is built from TRBV30 and TRBJ1-2; unclear D gene. The germline V gene has CDR1 GTSNPN and CDR2 SVGIG (reference sequence). CDR3 length: 13 residues. V shed 0 bases and J shed 3 bases, with 8 bases lying between them. The CDR3 coding sequence is TGTGCCTGGAGTGTTGGAGTATACTATGGCTACACCTTC. Its protein is CAWSVGVYYGYTF.

The CDR3 coding sequence is TGCGCCAAAAAACCGGACATGCCTACACCCCTCCACTTT. This encodes CAKKPDMPTPLHF. The chain is built from TRBV10-2 and TRBJ1-6; D is possibly TRBD1 (5 bases). CDR1 and CDR2 from the germline V gene are WSHSY and SAAADI. This CDR3 has 13 amino acids. The germline V and J ends were trimmed by 10 bases and 11 bases, with 18 bases remaining between them.

This clone was detected a few times. This rearrangement joins TRBV5-6 to TRBJ2-3; 12 nucleotides align to TRBD2. CDR1 and CDR2 from the germline V gene are SGHDT and YYEEEE. The V gene end was trimmed by 1 base and the J gene end by 5 bases; junction bases not matched to a gene: 5. The CDR3 totals 16 residues. CDR3 sequence: CASSLPASGRVDTQYF. As DNA, the CDR3 is TGTGCCAGCAGCTTGCCGGCTAGCGGGAGGGTAGATACGCAGTATTTT.

The chain combines TRBV3-1 (or the pseudogene TRBV3-2) with TRBJ1-5; TRBD1 might be the D (5 bases). The V and J ends lost 2 bases and 7 bases respectively, with 12 bases between them. The germline V gene encodes CDR1 LGHDT and CDR2 YNNKEL (reference sequence). The CDR3 has 14 amino acids. The CDR3 loop is CASSQSQWGQPQHF. The CDR3 bases are TGTGCCAGCAGCCAAAGCCAGTGGGGCCAGCCCCAGCATTTT.

With respect to this clone: The sample carries other DNA sequences with the same CDR3. The V and J genes are TRBV5-1 and TRBJ2-5; the D call may be TRBD1 or TRBD2 (5 bases each). Germline-derived CDR1 and CDR2 are SGHRS and YFSETQ. Trimming took 5 bases from V and 1 from J, leaving 9 bases between them. CDR3 length equals 13 residues. CDR3 DNA sequence: TGCGCCAGCAGGGGGGACCCCCAAGAGACCCAGTACTTC. This translates into CASRGDPQETQYF. The full variable domain, completed using reference TRBV5-1 and TRBJ2-5, is KAGVTQTPRYLIKTRGQQVTLSCSPISGHRSVSWYQQTPGQGLQFLFEYFSETQRNKGNFPGRFSGRQFSNSRSEMNVSTLELGDSALYLCASRGDPQETQYFGPGTRLLVL.